This TCR beta chain is drawn from a study of blood T cell repertoires in COVID-19. Authors' data handling: Researchers report that nucleated cell counts were estimated from reference gene primer amplification. Using immunoSEQ multiplex PCR, the repertoire was profiled, and TCRdb retains in-frame clones only, with some absent. The DNA was the basis for D and trimming; V, J and clone size are from that table. Among 150,000 to 200,000 clones listed, under 85% were seen once. Germline loops: CDR1 SGHDT, CDR2 YYEEEE. There are 17 residues in the CDR3. Losses at the gene ends were 4 bases for V and 5 bases for J; bases not matched to a gene: 15.

The chain combines TRBV5-6 with TRBJ2-3; 8 nucleotides agree with TRBD1. This TCR was sampled from a man in his 60s with active or convalescent COVID-19. Sequenced sample: peripheral blood. The CDR3 DNA is TGTGCCAGCAGCGGGTCGATTATCAGGGGGCTCGGAGATACGCAGTATTTT. Encoded protein: CASSGSIIRGLGDTQYF.